This passage covers 16 T cell receptor beta chains from one sample sequenced in a study of T-cell memory formation after mild COVID-19. MiXCR, applied by TCRdb to the 5' RACE reads, yields one record per CDR3 protein. The data show around 62,000 distinct CDR3 sequences, with around a quarter seen just once and around 40% held by the top ten. Sequenced input: PBMCs or a T cell subset sorted from them (not recorded which). The source is a man aged 18 to 29 who had mild COVID-19 (a few samples of this study predate the infection). Cell type and time point are not known.

This clonotype was picked up many times. The chain links TRBV6-4 to TRBJ2-3, with TRBD2 matching over 8 bases. Losses at the gene ends were 0 bases for V and 0 bases for J; bases not matched to a gene: 2. Germline V gene sequence: CDR1 MRHNA, CDR2 SNTAGT. CDR3 length equals 16 residues. The CDR3 sequence is CASSDSASGSTDTQYF. The CDR3 DNA reads TGTGCCAGCAGTGACTCGGCTAGCGGGAGCACAGATACGCAGTATTTT.

The V and J genes are TRBV4-1 and TRBJ2-2, with D perhaps matching TRBD2 (7 bases). V lost 4 bases and J lost 2, with 11 bases in between. Germline CDR1 is MGHRA and CDR2 is YSYEKL. The CDR3 extends over 15 amino acids. As DNA, the CDR3 is TGCGCCAGCAGCCTTGCGGGGGCAAACACCGGGGAGCTGTTTTTT. Translated, it gives CASSLAGANTGELFF.

This clonotype was seen more than once but under ten times. The chain combines TRBV19 with TRBJ2-7; no clear D. The V end was cut by 5 bases, the J end by 2 bases, with 13 bases between. Germline lookup yields CDR1 LNHDA and CDR2 SQIVND (reference sequence). This CDR3 is 14 amino acids long. CDR3 coding DNA: TGTGCCAGTAGTGCAGCCCTGGCGGCCTACGAGCAGTACTTC. It specifies CASSAALAAYEQYF.

This clonotype was counted only a few times. This chain connects TRBV12-3 or TRBV12-4 to TRBJ2-3; D unresolved. This CDR3 has 14 amino acids. V lost 6 bases, J lost 1 base, and 11 bases lay in between. Here the CDR3 reads CASSLSQRTDTQYF. The CDR3 DNA follows: TGTGCCAGCAGCCTTAGTCAGCGCACAGATACGCAGTATTTT.

The V and J genes are TRBV29-1 and TRBJ2-3; D is possibly TRBD2 (5 bases). Per the germline V gene, CDR1 is SQVTM and CDR2 is ANQGSEA. CDR3 length equals 13 residues. The V and J ends lost 0 bases and 6 bases respectively, with 10 bases between them. This chain's CDR3 is CSVEDSPGDTQYF. The CDR3 nucleotides read TGCAGCGTTGAAGATTCGCCGGGGGATACGCAGTATTTT.

In its sample, this clonotype was seen a few times. The V gene is TRBV6-1, the J gene TRBJ2-6; the D is unclear. Trimming removed 2 bases from V and 2 bases from J, with 7 bases in between. The CDR3 length is 15 residues. Germline CDR1 and CDR2: MNHNS and SASEGT. CDR3 amino acids: CASSEQATGANVLTF. The CDR3 DNA follows: TGTGCCAGCAGTGAACAGGCCACTGGGGCCAACGTCCTGACTTTC.

This clonotype was counted between two and nine times. The chain uses TRBV5-1 and TRBJ2-2, with D hard to call. Trimming pared 5 bases from V and 0 bases from J, leaving 11 bases between. Germline-derived CDR1 and CDR2 are SGHRS and YFSETQ. The CDR3 has 15 amino acids. CDR3 amino acids: CASRPTGANTGELFF. The CDR3, as DNA: TGCGCCAGCAGACCTACTGGGGCGAACACCGGGGAGCTGTTTTTT.

The rearrangement joins TRBV7-9 to TRBJ1-2; weak D call: TRBD1 (5 bases). CDR1 is SEHNR, CDR2 FQNEAQ, per germline (reference sequence). This CDR3 comprises 14 residues. The V end lost 5 bases, the J end lost 0 bases, and 10 bases lay between the germline ends. For the CDR3, the DNA is TGTGCCAGCAGCCCCCAGGGACCTAACTATGGCTACACCTTC. The encoded protein is CASSPQGPNYGYTF. Drawing the rest from reference TRBV7-9 and TRBJ1-2, the complete variable domain is DTGVSQNPRHKITKRGQNVTFRCDPISEHNRLYWYRQTLGQGPEFLTYFQNEAQLEKSRLLSDRFSAERPKGSFSTLEIQRTEQGDSAMYLCASSPQGPNYGYTFGSGTRLTVV.

This chain links TRBV12-3 or TRBV12-4 with TRBJ1-1, with D unclear. The CDR3 contains 12 residues. Trimming stripped 3 bases from V and 7 bases from J, with 9 bases between. CDR3 in amino acids: CASSFGPNEAFF. The CDR3 DNA is TGTGCCAGCAGTTTTGGGCCTAATGAAGCTTTCTTT.

This clonotype was observed many times. V and J are TRBV6-1 and TRBJ1-1; D unclear. Germline CDR1 reads MNHNS; CDR2 reads SASEGT. V gave up 7 bases and J gave up 1 base, with 10 bases separating them. This CDR3 spans 13 amino acids. CDR3 amino acids: CASTLSWNTEAFF. The DNA for the CDR3 is TGTGCCAGCACCCTATCGTGGAACACTGAAGCTTTCTTT.

This clonotype was detected a few times. The V gene is TRBV9, the J gene TRBJ2-7, with D perhaps being TRBD1 or TRBD2 (5 bases each). The CDR3 sequence is 15 residues long. Trimming pared 0 bases from V and 0 bases from J, leaving 10 bases between. Germline V gives CDR1 SGDLS, CDR2 YYNGEE. The CDR3 sequence is CASSVGGSSSYEQYF. The CDR3 nucleotides are TGTGCCAGCAGCGTAGGGGGGAGTAGCTCCTACGAGCAGTACTTC.

This clonotype turned up a few times. The J gene is TRBJ2-1, the V gene TRBV5-6, with D unclear. In germline, CDR1 is SGHDT, CDR2 YYEEEE. The CDR3 has 14 amino acids. The V gene lost 4 bases and the J gene lost 8 bases, with 16 bases spanning the gap. CDR3 sequence: CASSPWAVFDEQFF. Here the CDR3 DNA reads TGTGCCAGCAGCCCCTGGGCCGTCTTCGATGAGCAGTTCTTC.

The chain recombines TRBV7-9 with TRBJ2-1; D is uncertain. Germline loops: CDR1 SEHNR, CDR2 FQNEAQ (reference sequence). The CDR3 is made up of 12 amino acids. The germline V and J ends were trimmed by 5 bases and 7 bases, with 9 bases remaining between them. The chain's CDR3 is CASSTTKNEQFF. The CDR3 coding sequence is TGTGCCAGCAGCACTACTAAAAATGAGCAGTTCTTC.

This clonotype was detected only a few times. The rearrangement uses TRBV4-2 and TRBJ2-1; D is uncertain. The CDR3 covers 15 residues. V lost 1 base, J lost 10 bases, and 17 bases lay in between. Germline CDR1 reads LGHNA; CDR2 reads YNFKEQ. The CDR3 sequence is CASSQVIAGSGEQFF. The CDR3 DNA follows: TGTGCCAGCAGCCAAGTGATCGCAGGTTCGGGCGAGCAGTTCTTC.

This clonotype was detected a few times. The rearrangement uses TRBV20-1 and TRBJ2-7, with 8 bases that match TRBD1. The CDR3 runs to 14 residues. The ends lost 3 bases at V and 4 bases at J; junction bases unmatched: 8. Germline V CDR1 and CDR2: DFQATT, SNEGSKA (reference sequence). The CDR3 here is CSASGQGQKYEQYF. The CDR3, as DNA: TGCAGTGCTAGTGGACAGGGTCAAAAGTACGAGCAGTACTTC.

This chain joins TRBV27 and TRBJ2-3; D may be TRBD1 (5 bases). Germline V gives CDR1 MNHEY, CDR2 SMNVEV (reference sequence). There are 15 residues in the CDR3. Trimming took 2 bases from V and 3 from J, leaving 12 bases between them. The CDR3 DNA sequence: TGTGCCAGCAGTTTACGCCCAACAGGAACAGATACGCAGTATTTT. This sequence encodes CASSLRPTGTDTQYF.